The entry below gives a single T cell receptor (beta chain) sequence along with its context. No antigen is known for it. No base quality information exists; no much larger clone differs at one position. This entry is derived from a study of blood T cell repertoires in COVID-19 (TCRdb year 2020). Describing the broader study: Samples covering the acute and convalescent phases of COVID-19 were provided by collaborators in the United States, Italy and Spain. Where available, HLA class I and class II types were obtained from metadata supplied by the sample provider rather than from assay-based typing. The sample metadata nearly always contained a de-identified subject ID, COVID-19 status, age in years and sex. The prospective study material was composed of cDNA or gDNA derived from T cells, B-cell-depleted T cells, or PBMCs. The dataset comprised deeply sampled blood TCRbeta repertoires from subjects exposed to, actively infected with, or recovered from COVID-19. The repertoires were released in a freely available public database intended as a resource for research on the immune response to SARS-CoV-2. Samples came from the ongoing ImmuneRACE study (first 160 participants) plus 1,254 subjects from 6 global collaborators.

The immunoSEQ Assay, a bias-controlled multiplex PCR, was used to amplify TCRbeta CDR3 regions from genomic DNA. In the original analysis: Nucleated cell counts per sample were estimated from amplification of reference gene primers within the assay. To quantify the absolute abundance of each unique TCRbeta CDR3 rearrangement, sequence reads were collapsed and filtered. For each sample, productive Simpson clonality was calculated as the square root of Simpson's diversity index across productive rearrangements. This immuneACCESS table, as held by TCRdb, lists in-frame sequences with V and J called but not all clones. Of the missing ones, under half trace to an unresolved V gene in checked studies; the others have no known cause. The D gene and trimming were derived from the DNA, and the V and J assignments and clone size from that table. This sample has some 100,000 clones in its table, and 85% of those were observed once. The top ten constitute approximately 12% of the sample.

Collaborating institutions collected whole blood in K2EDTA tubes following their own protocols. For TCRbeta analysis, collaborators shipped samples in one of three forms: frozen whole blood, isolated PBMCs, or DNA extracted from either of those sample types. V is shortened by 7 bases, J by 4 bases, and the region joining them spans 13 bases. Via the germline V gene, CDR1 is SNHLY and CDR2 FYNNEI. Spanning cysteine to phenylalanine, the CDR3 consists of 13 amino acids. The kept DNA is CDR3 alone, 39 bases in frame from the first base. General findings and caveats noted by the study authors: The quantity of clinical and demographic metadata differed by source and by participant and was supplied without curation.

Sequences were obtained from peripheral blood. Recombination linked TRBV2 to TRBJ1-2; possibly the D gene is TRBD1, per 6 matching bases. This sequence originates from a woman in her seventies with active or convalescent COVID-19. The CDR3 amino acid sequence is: CASIRGAGYGYTF. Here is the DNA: TGTGCCAGCATCAGGGGCGCCGGCTATGGCTACACCTTC. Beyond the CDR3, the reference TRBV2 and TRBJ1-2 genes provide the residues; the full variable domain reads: EPEVTQTPSHQVTQMGQEVILRCVPISNHLYFYWYRQILGQKVEFLVSFYNNEISEKSEIFDDQFSVERPDGSNFTLKIRSTKLEDSAMYFCASIRGAGYGYTFGSGTRLTVV.